This T cell receptor (beta chain) was observed in a study of cytomegalovirus exposure and HLA in healthy donors. Study outcomes and limitations: Previous analysis showed most TCR beta V segments were productive about 90% or about 30% of the time. For cytomegalovirus status, the classifier reportedly gave diagnoses with high specificity and sensitivity. The study flagged approximately 180 TCR beta chains as cytomegalovirus-associated. A few of the chains that were CMV-associated were confirmed in vitro to be specific for CMV antigens.

This clone was observed a few times. What it recognizes is unknown. PCR was performed using 60 Vbeta and 13 Jbeta primers. The table came from immunoSEQ multiplex PCR; TCRdb's copy has only in-frame clones and leaves some out. Of about 92,000 clones listed, 69% are singletons. V gave up 8 bases and J gave up 0 bases; unmatched junction bases: 6. Germline assignment: CDR1 MNHEY and CDR2 SMNVEV (reference sequence). CDR3 size: 15 residues. The receptor's source is a man aged 50 to 59 in good health and CMV-seronegative. Input material: PBMCs. This chain links TRBV27 with TRBJ1-5, with 8 nucleotides matching TRBD1. CDR3 amino acids: CASGLTGDSNQPQHF. CDR3 bases: TGTGCCAGCGGGCTGACAGGGGATAGCAATCAGCCCCAGCATTTT.